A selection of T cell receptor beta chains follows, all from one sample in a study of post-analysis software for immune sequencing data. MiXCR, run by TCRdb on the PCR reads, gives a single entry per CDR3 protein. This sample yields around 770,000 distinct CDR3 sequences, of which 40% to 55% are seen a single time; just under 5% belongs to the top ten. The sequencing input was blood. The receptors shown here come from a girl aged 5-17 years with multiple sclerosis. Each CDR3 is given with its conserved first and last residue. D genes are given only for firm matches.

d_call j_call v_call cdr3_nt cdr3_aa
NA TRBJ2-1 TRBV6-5 TGTGCCAGCAGTTACCTCCAAGGAGGGAATGAGCAGTTCTTC CASSYLQGGNEQFF
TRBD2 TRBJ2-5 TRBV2 TGTGCCAGCAGTGACCTAGCGGGAGGAGGAGAGACCCAGTACTTC CASSDLAGGGETQYF
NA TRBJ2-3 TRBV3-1 TGTGCCAGCAGCCAAGGGTTAGGCACAGATACGCAGTATTTT CASSQGLGTDTQYF
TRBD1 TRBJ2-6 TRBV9 TGTGCCAGCAGCGTTCGGACAGGGCCTCGCTCTGGGGCCAACGTCCTGACTTTC CASSVRTGPRSGANVLTF
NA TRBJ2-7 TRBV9 TGTGCCAGCAGCGTAGCTCCAGCTCCTAACGACGAGCAGTACTTC CASSVAPAPNDEQYF
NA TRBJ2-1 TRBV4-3 TGCGCCAGCAGCCAATATACCAACAATGAGCAGTTCTTC CASSQYTNNEQFF
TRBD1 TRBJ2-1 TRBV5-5 TGTGCCAGCAGCACCGGGACAGGGGGAATGAATGAGCAGTTCTTC CASSTGTGGMNEQFF
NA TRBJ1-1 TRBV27 TGTGCCAGCAGTTTAGTCAAACCCGCTCTTAACACTGAAGCTTTCTTT CASSLVKPALNTEAFF
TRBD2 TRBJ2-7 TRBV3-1 TGTGCCAGCAGCCAAGTGGTGAATTGGCAACTAGCGGGCCACTACGAGCAGTACTTC CASSQVVNWQLAGHYEQYF
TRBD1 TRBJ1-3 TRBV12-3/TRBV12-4 TGTGCCAGCAAGGGACAGGAGTACTCTGGAAACACCATATATTTT CASKGQEYSGNTIYF